These 17 T cell receptor beta chains were all obtained from the same sample, sequenced in a study of cytomegalovirus exposure and HLA in healthy donors. PCR used 60 Vbeta primers and 13 Jbeta primers. Sequencing used immunoSEQ multiplex PCR; TCRdb keeps in-frame clones, though not all of them. This sample's clone table lists some 140,000 clones. Input material: PBMCs. These receptors were collected from a woman aged 40 to 50 in good health and CMV-seronegative.

This chain links TRBV9 with TRBJ2-2, with D unclear. Germline CDR1 SGDLS, CDR2 YYNGEE. This CDR3 region has 13 residues. Trimming removed 2 bases from V and 6 bases from J, with 8 bases in between. For the CDR3, the DNA is TGTGCCAGCAGCGTGGAGACGCCCGGGGAGCTGTTTTTT. Translation gives CASSVETPGELFF.

The chain has TRBV19 and TRBJ1-1, with D possibly TRBD1 on 6 matching bases. Germline assignment: CDR1 LNHDA and CDR2 SQIVND (reference sequence). The CDR3 covers 14 residues. Trimming left V 9 bases short and J 0 bases short, with 14 bases between. The CDR3 spells CASQRGGMNTEAFF. The DNA of the CDR3 is TGTGCCAGCCAAAGGGGGGGAATGAACACTGAAGCTTTCTTT. The full variable domain, rest sourced from reference TRBV19 and TRBJ1-1, is DGGITQSPKYLFRKEGQNVTLSCEQNLNHDAMYWYRQDPGQGLRLIYYSQIVNDFQKGDIAEGYSVSREKKESFPLTVTSAQKNPTAFYLCASQRGGMNTEAFFGQGTRLTVV.

The genes are TRBV7-7 and TRBJ2-7; D perhaps matches TRBD2 (6 bases). Germline V gene sequence: CDR1 SSHAT, CDR2 FNYEAQ (reference sequence). The CDR3 is 14 residues long. CDR3 sequence: CASSSPGLNYEQYV. The CDR3 DNA is TGTGCTAGCAGCTCACCGGGACTCAACTACGAGCAGTACGTC.

The J gene is TRBJ2-3, the V gene TRBV5-1, with a tentative D call TRBD1 (5 bases). V lost 0 bases and J 3 bases, leaving 8 bases between the germline ends. Germline values: CDR1 SGHRS, CDR2 YFSETQ. This CDR3 contains 14 residues. CDR3 nucleotide sequence: TGCGCCAGCAGCTTGGGGGGCCCGACAGATACGCAGTATTTT. This encodes CASSLGGPTDTQYF.

V is TRBV7-3 and J is TRBJ1-6, with D unclear. Germline loops: CDR1 SGHTA, CDR2 FQGTGA. The V end was cut by 2 bases, the J end by 8 bases, with 7 bases between. The CDR3 runs to 13 residues. Here the CDR3 reads CASSLQGDSPLHF. In DNA form, the CDR3 reads TGTGCCAGCAGCTTACAAGGAGATTCACCCCTCCACTTT.

The gene calls are TRBV27 and TRBJ1-2; 9 nucleotides agree with TRBD1. Germline assignment: CDR1 MNHEY and CDR2 SMNVEV (reference sequence). V trimming: 5 bases; J trimming: 7 bases; junction bases outside the gene matches: 8. The CDR3 length is 14 residues. CDR3: CASSSGQGLPGYTF. DNA of the CDR3: TGTGCCAGCAGTAGCGGACAGGGGCTCCCTGGCTACACCTTC.

The chain is built from TRBV19 and TRBJ2-1; D possibly corresponds to TRBD2 (7 bases). The length of the CDR3 is 16 residues. Germline V gene sequence: CDR1 LNHDA, CDR2 SQIVND (reference sequence). V lost 4 bases and J lost 6, with 19 bases in between. For the CDR3, the DNA is TGTGCCAGTAGTAATGGGATCAGGGGAGGGGGCAATGAGCAGTTCTTC. Translated, it gives CASSNGIRGGGNEQFF.

The chain has TRBV5-6 and TRBJ2-4, with 8 bases matching TRBD2. The CDR3 loop spans 17 amino acids. Germline trimming cut 7 bases from V and 5 bases from J; bases unmatched to any gene: 17. Germline CDR1 and CDR2: SGHDT and YYEEEE. This chain's CDR3 is CASSLMRGARTENIQYF. CDR3 bases: TGTGCCAGCTCCCTAATGCGGGGGGCGAGGACTGAAAACATTCAGTACTTC.

The V gene is TRBV2, the J gene TRBJ1-5, with 7 bases that match TRBD1. Germline CDR1 reads SNHLY; CDR2 reads FYNNEI. The CDR3 runs 13 residues. V lost 6 bases to trimming and J lost 7 bases; unmatched junction nucleotides: 6. The CDR3 is CASRAGQSQPQHF. The CDR3 DNA sequence: TGTGCCAGCAGGGCGGGACAGAGCCAGCCCCAGCATTTT.

V gene TRBV5-6 combines with J gene TRBJ1-2; TRBD1 aligns across 10 bases. The CDR3 has 17 residues. The trim removed 4 bases at V and 7 bases at J, leaving 16 bases unmatched. Germline V gene lookup returns CDR1 SGHDT and CDR2 YYEEEE. CDR3 sequence: CASSDSRDRGLLGGYTF. In DNA, the CDR3 is TGTGCCAGCAGCGACAGTCGGGACAGGGGACTCCTGGGTGGCTACACCTTC. Full variable domain (outside the CDR3, taken from reference TRBV5-6 and TRBJ1-2): DAGVTQSPTHLIKTRGQQVTLRCSPKSGHDTVSWYQQALGQGPQFIFQYYEEEERQRGNFPDRFSGHQFPNYSSELNVNALLLGDSALYLCASSDSRDRGLLGGYTFGSGTRLTVV.

The chain uses TRBV7-6 and TRBJ2-7; 9 bases map to TRBD1. Germline V gene lookup returns CDR1 SGHVS and CDR2 FNYEAQ. The CDR3 runs 14 residues. The trim removed 1 base at V and 6 bases at J, leaving 4 bases unmatched. In DNA form, the CDR3 reads TGTGCCAGCAGCTTAGGGACAGGGGCGCGCGAGCAGTACTTC. Protein sequence: CASSLGTGAREQYF.

The V gene is TRBV10-3, the J gene TRBJ1-1, with D hard to call. Germline V lookup: CDR1 ENHRY, CDR2 SYGVKD. This CDR3 is built from 13 residues. With 2 bases removed from V and 1 base from J, the gap between germline ends came to 5 bases. The CDR3 region is CAISENRNTEAFF. The CDR3, as DNA: TGTGCCATCAGTGAGAACAGGAACACTGAAGCTTTCTTT.

J is TRBJ1-1 and V is TRBV6-1, with D maybe TRBD1 (6 bases). The ends were cut back, 7 bases at V and 2 bases at J, with 11 bases in the middle. CDR1 and CDR2 (germline): MNHNS, SASEGT. The CDR3 has 13 amino acids. The CDR3 spells CASTGTLNTEAFF. CDR3 in DNA: TGTGCCAGCACCGGGACATTAAACACTGAAGCTTTCTTT.

The chain carries TRBV2 and TRBJ2-1, with D perhaps TRBD2 (5 bases). Between the trimmed V and J ends, which lost 7 bases and 5 bases, there was a span of 9 bases. The CDR3 is 12 amino acids. Per the germline V gene, CDR1 is SNHLY and CDR2 is FYNNEI. CDR3 sequence: CASKPEDNEQFF. CDR3 nucleotide sequence: TGTGCCAGCAAACCGGAGGACAATGAGCAGTTCTTC.

V and J are TRBV25-1 and TRBJ2-6, with TRBD2 matching over 8 bases. The V segment lost 4 bases and the J segment 0 bases; nucleotides outside the gene matches: 5. The CDR3 runs to 17 residues. The germline CDR1 and CDR2 sequences are MGHDK and SYGVNS. For the CDR3, the DNA is TGTGCCAGCAGTGGGGGACTAGGGAGCTCTGGGGCCAACGTCCTGACTTTC. Its protein is CASSGGLGSSGANVLTF.

CDR3 bases: TGTGCCAGTAGTCGGCCCTCCCTCAGAGGAGATACGCAGTATTTT. The encoded protein is CASSRPSLRGDTQYF. This chain links TRBV19 with TRBJ2-3; D uncertain. The V gene lost 5 bases and the J gene lost 5 bases, with 17 bases spanning the gap. Germline V gene data show CDR1 as LNHDA and CDR2 as SQIVND (reference sequence). This CDR3 has 15 amino acids.

CDR3 amino acids: CASSLSFWGGVEAFF. CDR3 nucleotide sequence: TGTGCCAGCAGCTTGTCTTTTTGGGGAGGGGTTGAAGCTTTCTTT. The chain uses TRBV5-4 and TRBJ1-1; D may be TRBD1 (5 bases). The CDR3 totals 15 residues. V dropped 1 base and J dropped 7 bases, with 17 bases sitting between them. Germline V gene sequence: CDR1 SGHNT, CDR2 YYREEE (reference sequence).